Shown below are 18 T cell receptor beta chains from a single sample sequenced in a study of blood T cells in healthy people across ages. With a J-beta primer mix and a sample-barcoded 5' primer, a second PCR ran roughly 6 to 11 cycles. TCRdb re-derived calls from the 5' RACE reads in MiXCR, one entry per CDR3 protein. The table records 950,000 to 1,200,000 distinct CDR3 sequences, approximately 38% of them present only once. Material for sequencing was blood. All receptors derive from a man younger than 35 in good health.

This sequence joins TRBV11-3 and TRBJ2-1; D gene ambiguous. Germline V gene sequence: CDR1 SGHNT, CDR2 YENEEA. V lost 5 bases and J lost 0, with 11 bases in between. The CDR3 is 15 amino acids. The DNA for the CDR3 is TGTGCCAGCAGCGTAGTCTGGGTCTCCTACAATGAGCAGTTCTTC. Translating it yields CASSVVWVSYNEQFF.

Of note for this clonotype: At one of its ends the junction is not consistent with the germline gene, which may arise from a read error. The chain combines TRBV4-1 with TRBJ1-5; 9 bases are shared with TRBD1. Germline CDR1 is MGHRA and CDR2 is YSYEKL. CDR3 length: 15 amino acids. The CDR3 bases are TGCGCCAGCGGCCAGCGGACAGGGGCTGATCAGCCCCAGCATTTT. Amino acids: CASGQRTGADQPQHF.

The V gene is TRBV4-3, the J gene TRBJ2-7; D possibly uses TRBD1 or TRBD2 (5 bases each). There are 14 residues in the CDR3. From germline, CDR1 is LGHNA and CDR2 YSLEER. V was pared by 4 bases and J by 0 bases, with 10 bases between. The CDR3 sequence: CASSRGASSYEQYF. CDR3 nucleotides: TGCGCCAGCAGCCGAGGGGCGAGCTCCTACGAGCAGTACTTC.

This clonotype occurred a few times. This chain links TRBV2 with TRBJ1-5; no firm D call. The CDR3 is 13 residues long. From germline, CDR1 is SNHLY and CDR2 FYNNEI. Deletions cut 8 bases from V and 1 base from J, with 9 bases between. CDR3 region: CASGSDSNQPQHF. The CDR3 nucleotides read TGTGCCAGCGGAAGTGACAGCAATCAGCCCCAGCATTTT.

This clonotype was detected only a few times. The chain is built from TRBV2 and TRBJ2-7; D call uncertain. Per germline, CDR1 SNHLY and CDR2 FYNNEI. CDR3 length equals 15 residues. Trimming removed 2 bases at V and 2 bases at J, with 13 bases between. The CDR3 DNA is TGTGCCAGCAGTGAACGTATATACGGTCCCTACGAGCAGTACTTC. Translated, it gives CASSERIYGPYEQYF.

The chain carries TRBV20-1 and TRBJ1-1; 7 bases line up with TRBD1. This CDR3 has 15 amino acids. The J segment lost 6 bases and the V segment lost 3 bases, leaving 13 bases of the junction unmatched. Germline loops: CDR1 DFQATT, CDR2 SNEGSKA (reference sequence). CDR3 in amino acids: CSASGWAGGGAEAFF. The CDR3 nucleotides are TGCAGTGCTAGCGGATGGGCAGGGGGAGGGGCTGAAGCTTTCTTT.

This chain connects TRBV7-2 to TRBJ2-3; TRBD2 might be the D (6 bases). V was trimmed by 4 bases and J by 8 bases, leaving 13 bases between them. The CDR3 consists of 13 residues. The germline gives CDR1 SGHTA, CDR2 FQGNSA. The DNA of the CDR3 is TGTGCCAGCAGCTCTCAGGGAGCGGGTACGCAGTATTTT. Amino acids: CASSSQGAGTQYF.

In DNA form, the CDR3 reads TGTGCCACTTGCAGGGCGGAGGATGAAAAACTGTTTTTT. Protein: CATCRAEDEKLFF. This chain uses TRBV10-3 with TRBJ1-4, with D possibly matching TRBD1 (5 bases). This CDR3 has 13 amino acids. Germline assignment: CDR1 ENHRY and CDR2 SYGVKD. The V gene lost 10 bases and the J gene lost 6 bases, with 15 bases spanning the gap.

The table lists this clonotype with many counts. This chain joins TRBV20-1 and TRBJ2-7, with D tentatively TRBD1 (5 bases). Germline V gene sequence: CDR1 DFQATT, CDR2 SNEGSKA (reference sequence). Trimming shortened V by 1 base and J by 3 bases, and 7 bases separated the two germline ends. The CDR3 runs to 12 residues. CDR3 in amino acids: CSARGGSYEQYF. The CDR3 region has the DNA TGCAGTGCTAGAGGGGGCAGCTACGAGCAGTACTTC.

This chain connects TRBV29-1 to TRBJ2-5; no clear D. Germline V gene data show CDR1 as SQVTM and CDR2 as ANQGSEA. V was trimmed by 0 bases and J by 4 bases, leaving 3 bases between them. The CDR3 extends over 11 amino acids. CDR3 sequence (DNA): TGCAGCGTTGAAGACCCAGAGACCCAGTACTTC. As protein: CSVEDPETQYF.

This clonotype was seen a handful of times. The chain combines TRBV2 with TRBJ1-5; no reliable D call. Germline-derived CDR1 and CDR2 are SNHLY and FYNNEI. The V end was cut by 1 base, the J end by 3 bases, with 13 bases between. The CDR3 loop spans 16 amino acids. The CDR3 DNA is TGTGCCAGCAGTGAAGGGCGGACGGCACTCAATCAGCCCCAGCATTTT. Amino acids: CASSEGRTALNQPQHF.

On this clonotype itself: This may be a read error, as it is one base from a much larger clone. CDR3: CSARRYDEQFF. The CDR3 DNA reads TGCAGTGCTAGGCGGTACGATGAGCAGTTCTTC. The V gene is TRBV20-1, the J gene TRBJ2-1; D gene unclear. Trimming removed 3 bases from V and 8 bases from J, with 8 bases in between. CDR1 is DFQATT and CDR2 is SNEGSKA in the germline V gene (reference sequence). The CDR3 totals 11 residues.

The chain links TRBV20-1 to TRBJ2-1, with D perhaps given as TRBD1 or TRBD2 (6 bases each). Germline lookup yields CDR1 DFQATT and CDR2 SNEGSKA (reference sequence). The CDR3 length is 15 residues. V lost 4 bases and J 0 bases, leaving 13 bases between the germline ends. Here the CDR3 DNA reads TGCAGTGCTATAGGAGGGGGGAGCTCCTACAATGAGCAGTTCTTC. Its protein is CSAIGGGSSYNEQFF.

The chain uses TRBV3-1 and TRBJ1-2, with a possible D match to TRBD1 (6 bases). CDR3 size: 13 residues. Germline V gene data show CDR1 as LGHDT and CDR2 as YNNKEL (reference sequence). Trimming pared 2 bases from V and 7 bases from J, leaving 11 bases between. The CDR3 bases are TGTGCCAGCAGCCAACAGGGGATTGGTGGCTACACCTTC. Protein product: CASSQQGIGGYTF.

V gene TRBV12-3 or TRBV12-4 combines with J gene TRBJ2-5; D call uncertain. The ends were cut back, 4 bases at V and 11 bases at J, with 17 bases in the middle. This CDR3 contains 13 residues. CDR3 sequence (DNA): TGTGCCAGCAGTTCAGGCAGATACAATGAGCAGTACTTC. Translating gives CASSSGRYNEQYF.

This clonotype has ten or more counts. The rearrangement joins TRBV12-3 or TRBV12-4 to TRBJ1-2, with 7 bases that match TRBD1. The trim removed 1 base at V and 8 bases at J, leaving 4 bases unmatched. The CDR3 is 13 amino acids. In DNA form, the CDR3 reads TGTGCCAGCAGTTTAGGGCAGGGGGTCGGCTACACCTTC. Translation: CASSLGQGVGYTF.

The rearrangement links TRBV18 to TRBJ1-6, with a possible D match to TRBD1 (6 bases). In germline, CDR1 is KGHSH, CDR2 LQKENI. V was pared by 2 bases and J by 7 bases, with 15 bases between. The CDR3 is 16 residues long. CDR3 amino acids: CASSPELTGTNSPLHF. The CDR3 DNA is TGTGCCAGCTCACCAGAACTGACAGGAACAAATTCACCCCTCCACTTT.

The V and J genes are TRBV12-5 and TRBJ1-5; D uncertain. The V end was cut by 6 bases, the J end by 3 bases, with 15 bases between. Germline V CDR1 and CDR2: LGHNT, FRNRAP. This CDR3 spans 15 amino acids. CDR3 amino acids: CASGPHLGINQPQHF. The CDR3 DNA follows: TGTGCTAGTGGGCCACATTTGGGGATCAATCAGCCCCAGCATTTT.